A selection of T cell receptor beta chains follows, all from one sample in a study of technical replicates of blood from a handful of donors. TCRdb's table, derived via immunoSEQ multiplex PCR, lists solely in-frame clones and lacks some. Among around 98,000 clones listed, almost 96% were seen once. The sequencing sample was made of T cells isolated from PBMCs. These receptors were taken from a human donor in good health. The CDR3 runs from the conserved cysteine through the conserved F or W. Each record gives: V gene, clone size, J gene, D gene, CDR3 DNA, CDR3 protein. D genes are given only for firm matches. Clone size is given for some rows only: seen once, a few or many times, or a class if the clone is expanded.

V gene: TRBV30
clone size: .
J gene: TRBJ2-2
D gene: .
CDR3 DNA: TGTGCCGGGAGACAGGCTTCCACCGGGGAGCTGTTTTTT
CDR3 protein: CAGRQASTGELFF

V gene: TRBV6-1
clone size: .
J gene: TRBJ1-5
D gene: .
CDR3 DNA: TGTGCCAGCAGTGCGGCAGGGTCACGCCGGGGCAATCAGCCCCAGCATTTT
CDR3 protein: CASSAAGSRRGNQPQHF

V gene: TRBV10-3
clone size: .
J gene: TRBJ1-1
D gene: .
CDR3 DNA: TGTGCCATCAGTCCTCAGGGCCACCTTGAAGCTTTCTTT
CDR3 protein: CAISPQGHLEAFF

V gene: TRBV5-6
clone size: .
J gene: TRBJ2-1
D gene: TRBD1
CDR3 DNA: TGTGCCAGCAGCTCACCGGGACAGTACAATGAGCAGTTCTTC
CDR3 protein: CASSSPGQYNEQFF

V gene: TRBV6-1
clone size: .
J gene: TRBJ1-3
D gene: .
CDR3 DNA: TGTGCCAGCAGTGAAGATGGGGGTGGGGGCACTGCTGGAAACACCATATATTTT
CDR3 protein: CASSEDGGGGTAGNTIYF

V gene: TRBV28
clone size: .
J gene: TRBJ2-1
D gene: TRBD2
CDR3 DNA: TGTGCCAGCAGTTTATCCGGGCTAGCGGGATTGCGTCCCAATGAGCAGTTCTTC
CDR3 protein: CASSLSGLAGLRPNEQFF

V gene: TRBV28
clone size: .
J gene: TRBJ2-3
D gene: TRBD2
CDR3 DNA: TGTGCCAGCAGGGGAGCCGGGACTAGCGGGATTAGTAGCACAGATACGCAGTATTTT
CDR3 protein: CASRGAGTSGISSTDTQYF

V gene: TRBV6-5
clone size: .
J gene: TRBJ1-2
D gene: TRBD1
CDR3 DNA: TGTGCCAGCAGTTGGGGGAGGACAGGGATATATGGCTACACCTTC
CDR3 protein: CASSWGRTGIYGYTF

V gene: TRBV30
clone size: .
J gene: TRBJ1-6
D gene: .
CDR3 DNA: TGTGCCCTTCGGGGGGGGCTTGGAGGGTCCTATAATTCACCCCTCCACTTT
CDR3 protein: CALRGGLGGSYNSPLHF

V gene: TRBV4-1
clone size: .
J gene: TRBJ2-5
D gene: TRBD2
CDR3 DNA: TGCGCCAGCAGCCAAGAAATAGCGGGCCAGACCCAGTACTTC
CDR3 protein: CASSQEIAGQTQYF

V gene: TRBV5-1
clone size: .
J gene: TRBJ2-3
D gene: .
CDR3 DNA: TGCGCCAGCAGATCCTCGGGACTCCTAACAGATACGCAGTATTTT
CDR3 protein: CASRSSGLLTDTQYF

V gene: TRBV7-8
clone size: .
J gene: TRBJ2-3
D gene: TRBD2
CDR3 DNA: TGTGCCAGCAGCTTACAGCGGGAGGGCCAGGCGTATACGCAGTATTTT
CDR3 protein: CASSLQREGQAYTQYF

V gene: TRBV10-1
clone size: .
J gene: TRBJ1-1
D gene: .
CDR3 DNA: TGCGCCAGCAGTGAAGGAGCGGGGAGAACTGAAGCTTTCTTT
CDR3 protein: CASSEGAGRTEAFF

V gene: TRBV9
clone size: .
J gene: TRBJ2-3
D gene: TRBD1
CDR3 DNA: TGTGCCAGCAGCGTAAGGGGGCATAACACAGATACGCAGTATTTT
CDR3 protein: CASSVRGHNTDTQYF

V gene: TRBV18
clone size: .
J gene: TRBJ2-7
D gene: .
CDR3 DNA: TGTGCCAGCTCACCTTGGGAGAACGAGCAGTACTTC
CDR3 protein: CASSPWENEQYF

V gene: TRBV11-3
clone size: .
J gene: TRBJ2-1
D gene: TRBD1
CDR3 DNA: TGTGCCAGCAGCGAATACGGGACAGCAAACAATGAGCAGTTCTTC
CDR3 protein: CASSEYGTANNEQFF

V gene: TRBV25-1
clone size: .
J gene: TRBJ2-4
D gene: .
CDR3 DNA: TGTGCCAGCAGTCTCGCATTCCCCTCGGGAAACATTCAGTACTTC
CDR3 protein: CASSLAFPSGNIQYF

V gene: TRBV10-3
clone size: .
J gene: TRBJ1-2
D gene: .
CDR3 DNA: TGTGCCATCAGTGAGCAGGGATACTATGGCTACACCTTC
CDR3 protein: CAISEQGYYGYTF

V gene: TRBV11-2
clone size: .
J gene: TRBJ1-3
D gene: TRBD1
CDR3 DNA: TGTGCCAGCAGCTTAGTCCAGGGGGCCGGAAACACCATATATTTT
CDR3 protein: CASSLVQGAGNTIYF

V gene: TRBV7-9
clone size: .
J gene: TRBJ1-5
D gene: TRBD1
CDR3 DNA: TGTGCCAGCAGCTTTGGACAGGGCAATCAGCCCCAGCATTTT
CDR3 protein: CASSFGQGNQPQHF

V gene: TRBV4-1
clone size: .
J gene: TRBJ2-1
D gene: TRBD1
CDR3 DNA: TGCGCCAGCAGCCAAGAGGGACAGGGGGCTCGGGAGCAGTTCTTC
CDR3 protein: CASSQEGQGAREQFF

V gene: TRBV2
clone size: once
J gene: TRBJ2-5
D gene: .
CDR3 DNA: TGTGCCAGCAGCCAAGAGAGGCAAGAGACCCAGTACTTC
CDR3 protein: CASSQERQETQYF

V gene: TRBV18
clone size: .
J gene: TRBJ2-1
D gene: TRBD1
CDR3 DNA: TGTGCCAGCTCACCGAGTCCCGGGGACAGAGAGTACAATGAGCAGTTCTTC
CDR3 protein: CASSPSPGDREYNEQFF

V gene: TRBV4-1
clone size: .
J gene: TRBJ2-3
D gene: .
CDR3 DNA: TGCGCCAGCAGCCAAGATCAGGCCAGTTGGTCCACAGATACGCAGTATTTT
CDR3 protein: CASSQDQASWSTDTQYF

V gene: TRBV19
clone size: .
J gene: TRBJ2-5
D gene: .
CDR3 DNA: TGTGCCAGTAGTCTCCCGGGAGTAGCTAGCGAGACCCAGTACTTC
CDR3 protein: CASSLPGVASETQYF

V gene: TRBV4-1
clone size: .
J gene: TRBJ2-6
D gene: TRBD1
CDR3 DNA: TGCGCCAGCAGCCAAGGTCAGGGGGCGTCTGGGGCCAACGTCCTGACTTTC
CDR3 protein: CASSQGQGASGANVLTF

V gene: TRBV30
clone size: .
J gene: TRBJ2-2
D gene: .
CDR3 DNA: TGTGCCTGGAGTTGGGGGGCGGGGGATTTGGCCGGGGAGCTGTTTTTT
CDR3 protein: CAWSWGAGDLAGELFF

V gene: TRBV7-8
clone size: .
J gene: TRBJ2-1
D gene: TRBD2
CDR3 DNA: TGTGCCAGCAGCTTAGCGCGGGAGTACAATGAGCAGTTCTTC
CDR3 protein: CASSLAREYNEQFF

V gene: TRBV13
clone size: .
J gene: TRBJ1-1
D gene: TRBD1
CDR3 DNA: TGTGCCAGCAGCTTAGACACAGGGGTCCTCATGAACACTGAAGCTTTCTTT
CDR3 protein: CASSLDTGVLMNTEAFF

V gene: TRBV11-3
clone size: .
J gene: TRBJ2-7
D gene: TRBD2
CDR3 DNA: TGTGCCAGCAGCCCCAGAGGGACTAGCGGGTTCTACGAGCAGTACTTC
CDR3 protein: CASSPRGTSGFYEQYF

V gene: TRBV6-1
clone size: .
J gene: TRBJ2-3
D gene: .
CDR3 DNA: TGTGCCAGCAGTGTTCCGACCAGGGGTTTAGTCTGGGCAGATACGCAGTATTTT
CDR3 protein: CASSVPTRGLVWADTQYF

V gene: TRBV7-7
clone size: once
J gene: TRBJ2-3
D gene: .
CDR3 DNA: TGTGCCAGCAGCTTATCAGGGTCGGTAGATACGCAGTATTTT
CDR3 protein: CASSLSGSVDTQYF

V gene: TRBV30
clone size: few
J gene: TRBJ1-1
D gene: TRBD1
CDR3 DNA: TGTGCCTGGAGACCAGCCCCCGGGACAGGGAGCACTGAAGCTTTCTTT
CDR3 protein: CAWRPAPGTGSTEAFF

V gene: TRBV4-2
clone size: .
J gene: TRBJ2-3
D gene: TRBD2
CDR3 DNA: TGTGCCAGCAGCTCCATAGCGGGGGGTCGTCCCACAGATACGCAGTATTTT
CDR3 protein: CASSSIAGGRPTDTQYF

V gene: TRBV4-1
clone size: .
J gene: TRBJ1-5
D gene: TRBD1
CDR3 DNA: TGCGCCAGCAGCCAAGATCCCTCCTCGACAGGGATGAGACAGCCCCAGCATTTT
CDR3 protein: CASSQDPSSTGMRQPQHF

V gene: TRBV10-1
clone size: .
J gene: TRBJ2-7
D gene: .
CDR3 DNA: TGCGCCAGCAGTGAACCAGGGCCATCCTACGAGCAGTACTTC
CDR3 protein: CASSEPGPSYEQYF

V gene: TRBV2
clone size: .
J gene: TRBJ2-7
D gene: .
CDR3 DNA: TGTGCCAGCGACAGGGACGGAGGGGAGCAGTACTTC
CDR3 protein: CASDRDGGEQYF

V gene: TRBV29-1
clone size: .
J gene: TRBJ2-7
D gene: TRBD2
CDR3 DNA: TGCAGCGTGCTTTGGCGGGAGCAGTACGAGCAGTACTTC
CDR3 protein: CSVLWREQYEQYF

V gene: TRBV2
clone size: .
J gene: TRBJ2-1
D gene: TRBD2
CDR3 DNA: TGTGCCAGCAGGTTAGCGGGGCAGCTCAATGAGCAGTTCTTC
CDR3 protein: CASRLAGQLNEQFF

V gene: TRBV5-1
clone size: .
J gene: TRBJ1-1
D gene: .
CDR3 DNA: TGCGCCAGCAGCTTGGATCAGTTACCCAGCGCAATTGACACTGAAGCTTTCTTT
CDR3 protein: CASSLDQLPSAIDTEAFF

V gene: TRBV27
clone size: .
J gene: TRBJ1-5
D gene: TRBD1
CDR3 DNA: TGTGCCAGCAGTACCCAGGGGGCTCGGCAGCCCCAGCATTTT
CDR3 protein: CASSTQGARQPQHF

V gene: TRBV13
clone size: once
J gene: TRBJ2-1
D gene: .
CDR3 DNA: TGTGCCAGCAGCTTACCGACTACCCCGTTAAATGAGCAGTTCTTC
CDR3 protein: CASSLPTTPLNEQFF

V gene: TRBV28
clone size: .
J gene: TRBJ2-4
D gene: .
CDR3 DNA: TGTGCCAGCACTGAGGGTCTAGCCAAAAACATTCAGTACTTC
CDR3 protein: CASTEGLAKNIQYF

V gene: TRBV2
clone size: .
J gene: TRBJ2-2
D gene: TRBD2
CDR3 DNA: TGTGCCAGCAGTGTTAGCGGGGGGTCCTTTACCGGGGAGCTGTTTTTT
CDR3 protein: CASSVSGGSFTGELFF

V gene: TRBV30
clone size: .
J gene: TRBJ1-2
D gene: TRBD1
CDR3 DNA: TGTGCCTGGAGTGCCTCAGACAGGGCCTATGGCTACACCTTC
CDR3 protein: CAWSASDRAYGYTF

V gene: TRBV11-2
clone size: once
J gene: TRBJ2-1
D gene: TRBD2
CDR3 DNA: TGTGCCAGCACACAATATAGCGGGATCGGCAATGAGCAGTTCTTC
CDR3 protein: CASTQYSGIGNEQFF

V gene: TRBV12-5
clone size: once
J gene: TRBJ2-7
D gene: TRBD2
CDR3 DNA: TGTGCTAGTGGTTTGCGGCTAGCGGGGGAGCCCTACGAGCAGTACTTC
CDR3 protein: CASGLRLAGEPYEQYF